The rows below give T cell receptor beta chains drawn from one sample of a study of human T cells and chemical hapten exposure. TCRdb reanalysed the RACE reads using MiXCR and keeps one entry per CDR3 protein. The sample has roughly 180,000 distinct CDR3 sequences, 20% to 25% seen once; the top ten hold under 8.5%. The source was whole blood, collected in connection with sensitization to the hapten diphenylcyclopropenone (DPC). These receptors originate from a woman aged 45-65 years with alopecia areata. Some clones in this sample may be carry-over from other donors' samples. The CDR3 runs from the conserved cysteine through the conserved F or W. A D gene is named only where the DNA matches it firmly. Size values are once, few and many counts, or a class for expanded clones, and some rows have none.

size,D,V,J,CDR3,DNA
few,.,TRBV3-1,TRBJ2-1,CASSQAVAAGEQFF,TGTGCCAGCAGCCAAGCTGTTGCGGCCGGTGAGCAGTTCTTC
.,.,TRBV20-1,TRBJ2-7,CSARQPGTPAYEQYF,TGCAGTGCTAGACAGCCCGGGACTCCTGCCTACGAGCAGTACTTC
few,TRBD1,TRBV29-1,TRBJ1-5,CSVVLRGSNQPQHF,TGCAGCGTTGTTCTCAGGGGGAGCAATCAGCCCCAGCATTTT
many,TRBD1,TRBV11-2,TRBJ2-1,CASSLDPWTGGEYNEQFF,TGTGCCAGCAGCTTAGATCCCTGGACAGGGGGAGAGTACAATGAGCAGTTCTTC
.,TRBD1,TRBV9,TRBJ2-7,CASSLRQGAGEQYF,TGTGCCAGCAGCCTGCGACAGGGGGCGGGCGAGCAGTACTTC
few,TRBD1,TRBV29-1,TRBJ1-5,CSIRTGPLQPQHF,TGCAGCATACGGACAGGGCCCCTTCAGCCCCAGCATTTT
.,.,TRBV14,TRBJ2-3,CASSQDVVAGDTQYF,TGTGCCAGCAGCCAAGATGTGGTAGCCGGAGATACGCAGTATTTT
.,TRBD2,TRBV29-1,TRBJ2-7,CSVGGLAGLSYEQYF,TGCAGCGTTGGAGGACTAGCGGGGCTCTCCTACGAGCAGTACTTC
many,.,TRBV10-3,TRBJ2-1,CAISPPGLHNEQFF,TGTGCCATCAGTCCCCCGGGACTCCACAATGAGCAGTTCTTC
.,TRBD2,TRBV18,TRBJ2-3,CASSPLGLAGVRDTQYF,TGTGCCAGCTCACCACTGGGACTAGCGGGAGTTCGGGATACGCAGTATTTT
.,.,TRBV12-3/TRBV12-4,TRBJ1-1,CASKSQLNTEAFF,TGTGCCAGCAAATCCCAATTGAACACTGAAGCTTTCTTT
few,.,TRBV10-3,TRBJ2-7,CAISEGTYYEQYF,TGTGCCATCAGTGAAGGAACTTACTACGAGCAGTACTTC